This T cell receptor (beta chain) was sequenced in a study of blood T cell repertoires in COVID-19. For the study at large: The analysed material was cDNA or gDNA that came from T cells, B-cell-depleted T cells, or PBMCs.

CDR3 size: 13 residues. Germline values: CDR1 MNHEY, CDR2 SMNVEV (reference sequence). The V gene lost 3 bases and the J gene lost 5 bases, with 10 bases spanning the gap. Profiling relied on immunoSEQ multiplex PCR, and the TCRdb table lists in-frame clones only, not all of them. The table records around 480,000 clones, about 90% of them present only once. Participant ages covered roughly 18 to 89 years across 25 or so US areas. Recovered status in Cohort 3 required two negative PCRs, clearance, or symptom resolution. This clonotype was sampled from a woman aged 18 to 35 who had recovered from COVID-19. Sequenced: PBMCs or T cells enriched from blood (not recorded which). The chain couples TRBV27 to TRBJ2-5; a weak D match, TRBD1 (5 bases). The CDR3 DNA sequence: TGTGCCAGCAGTTTTCACAGGCAGGAGACCCAGTACTTC. Its protein product is CASSFHRQETQYF.